Listed here are 5 T cell receptor beta chains from one sample, sequenced in a study of memory CD4+ T cells and cytomegalovirus serostatus. Only in-frame clones appear in the TCRdb table, and some are missing; sequencing was by immunoSEQ multiplex PCR. The sample has just under 40,000 clones; about 73% are singletons. The sort gate was single viable CD3+CD4+CD8-CD45RO+ cells for memory CD4+ T cells. The source material was memory CD4+ T cells from blood. The receptors shown here come from an adult in good health and CMV-seronegative.

This rearrangement joins TRBV4-2 to TRBJ2-3, with 8 positions matching TRBD2. Looked up from germline, CDR1 is LGHNA and CDR2 is YNFKEQ. This CDR3 has 15 amino acids. The V segment lost 1 base and the J segment 2 bases; nucleotides outside the gene matches: 2. The CDR3 spells CASSQGTSLTDTQYF. CDR3 in DNA: TGTGCCAGCAGCCAAGGGACTAGCCTCACAGATACGCAGTATTTT.

The V and J genes are TRBV7-2 and TRBJ1-1; 8 positions match TRBD1. CDR3 length: 14 residues. The V gene end was trimmed by 4 bases and the J gene end by 6 bases; junction bases not matched to a gene: 7. CDR1 SGHTA and CDR2 FQGNSA come from the germline V gene. This CDR3 is CASSYDRGESEAFF. DNA for the CDR3: TGTGCCAGCAGCTATGACAGGGGCGAATCTGAAGCTTTCTTT. Supplemented by reference TRBV7-2 and TRBJ1-1, the full variable domain reads GAGVSQSPSNKVTEKGKDVELRCDPISGHTALYWYRQSLGQGLEFLIYFQGNSAPDKSGLPSDRFSAERTGGSVSTLTIQRTQQEDSAVYLCASSYDRGESEAFFGQGTRLTVV.

The J gene is TRBJ1-3, the V gene TRBV5-4; D is unresolved. This CDR3 region has 15 residues. V gave up 4 bases and J gave up 1 base, with 12 bases separating them. In germline, CDR1 is SGHNT, CDR2 YYREEE (reference sequence). CDR3: CASSPARTSGNTIYF. The CDR3 nucleotides are TGTGCCAGCAGCCCTGCTAGGACGTCTGGAAACACCATATATTTT.

V gene TRBV5-1 combines with J gene TRBJ1-2; 7 bases match TRBD1. Germline CDR1 reads SGHRS; CDR2 reads YFSETQ. The CDR3 consists of 14 residues. V shed 0 bases and J 7 bases; nucleotides not matched to a gene: 6. The CDR3 region has the DNA TGCGCCAGCAGCTTGGACAGGGGCATCAGTGGCTACACCTTC. Residues: CASSLDRGISGYTF.

This sequence joins TRBV30 and TRBJ1-2; TRBD1 matches at 9 bases. The CDR3 loop spans 12 amino acids. Germline V CDR1 and CDR2: GTSNPN, SVGIG (reference sequence). The junction had 1 base not matched to a gene; V was cut back by 5 bases and J by 3 bases. CDR3 DNA: TGTGCCTGGGGGGACAGGGACTATGGCTACACCTTC. Its translation: CAWGDRDYGYTF.